The 29 T cell receptor beta chains reported below all come from one sample, sequenced in a study of T cells in Graves' hyperthyroidism and ophthalmopathy (dated by TCRdb to between 2018 and 2021). The receptor library was made with multiplex PCR. The listed sequencing device is Illumina HiSeq 2000. TCR beta CDR3 regions were amplified from RNA transcripts. The TCR CDR3 was subjected to a first round of RT-PCR using the HTBI primer set and the Qiagen OneStep RT-PCR kit. TCRdb passed the public sequencing reads through fastp at Q25 and MiXCR, retaining productive beta sequences. Each entry is one CDR3 protein sequence, shown with its most common DNA and genes. This sample gives hundreds of thousands of distinct CDR3 sequences in total; approximately 19% of them show up just once. The ten largest clones add up to approximately 15% of the sample. Material for sequencing was blood. The receptors shown here come from a woman aged 45-65 years with Graves' hyperthyroidism that later progressed to Graves' ophthalmopathy.

This clonotype was counted once. The chain is built from TRBV2 and TRBJ2-5, with no clear D. In germline, CDR1 is SNHLY, CDR2 FYNNEI. The germline V and J ends were trimmed by 4 bases and 0 bases, with 21 bases remaining between them. This CDR3 comprises 18 residues. In DNA, the CDR3 is TGTGCCAGCAGTGTGGGGTCCACTATGACTTGGTACCAAGAGACCCAGTACTTC. Encoded protein: CASSVGSTMTWYQETQYF.

This clonotype was counted a few times. The chain employs TRBV12-3 or TRBV12-4 and TRBJ2-5; 9 nucleotides match TRBD1. The CDR3 runs 14 residues. The V and J ends lost 6 bases and 5 bases, in that order; junction bases with no gene match: 7. CDR3 residues: CASRNTGGGETQYF. CDR3 DNA sequence: TGTGCCAGCAGAAACACAGGGGGCGGGGAGACCCAGTACTTC.

DNA for the CDR3: TGTGCCACCAGCAGAGACAGGGGGCGAGCCCTTAACTATGGCTACACCTTC. Residues: CATSRDRGRALNYGYTF. The chain joins TRBV15 to TRBJ1-2, with 8 bases matching TRBD1. V dropped 0 bases and J dropped 1; count of bases not matched to a gene: 7. The germline V gene encodes CDR1 LNHNV and CDR2 YYDKDF (reference sequence). The CDR3 totals 17 residues. Together with reference TRBV15 and TRBJ1-2, the CDR3 gives the full variable domain: DAMVIQNPRYQVTQFGKPVTLSCSQTLNHNVMYWYQQKSSQAPKLLFHYYDKDFNNEADTPDNFQSRRPNTSFCFLDIRSPGLGDTAMYLCATSRDRGRALNYGYTFGSGTRLTVV.

About this clonotype itself: Just one base apart from a much larger clone, this may be a read error. CDR3 loop: CAWSVPLENTEAFF. DNA for the CDR3: TGTGCCTGGAGTGTACCCCTCGAGAACACTGAAGCTTTCTTT. J is TRBJ1-1 and V is TRBV30; D is unresolved. Germline CDR1 reads GTSNPN; CDR2 reads SVGIG (reference sequence). The V and J ends lost 0 bases and 1 base respectively, with 9 bases between them. This CDR3 has 14 amino acids.

This clonotype was observed a handful of times. J is TRBJ2-5 and V is TRBV15; 7 bases fit TRBD1. Germline V CDR1 and CDR2: LNHNV, YYDKDF (reference sequence). This CDR3 is 14 amino acids long. V trimming: 4 bases; J trimming: 1 base; junction bases outside the gene matches: 3. This chain's CDR3 is CATSKQGPQETQYF. For the CDR3, the DNA is TGTGCCACCAGCAAACAGGGGCCCCAAGAGACCCAGTACTTC. Supplemented by reference TRBV15 and TRBJ2-5, the full variable domain reads DAMVIQNPRYQVTQFGKPVTLSCSQTLNHNVMYWYQQKSSQAPKLLFHYYDKDFNNEADTPDNFQSRRPNTSFCFLDIRSPGLGDTAMYLCATSKQGPQETQYFGPGTRLLVL.

The chain is built from TRBV29-1 and TRBJ1-2; 7 bases are a match to TRBD1. This CDR3 is 16 amino acids long. Germline assignment: CDR1 SQVTM and CDR2 ANQGSEA. Trimming at V came to 3 bases and at J to 3 bases, leaving 13 bases not matched to a gene. This chain's CDR3 is CSVDAQGGQGHYGYTF. The DNA of the CDR3 is TGCAGCGTTGATGCCCAGGGGGGGCAGGGACACTATGGCTACACCTTC.

This rearrangement joins TRBV27 to TRBJ2-7; D is unresolved. The V gene lost 2 bases and the J gene lost 4 bases, with 9 bases spanning the gap. Germline V gene data show CDR1 as MNHEY and CDR2 as SMNVEV (reference sequence). The CDR3 has 13 residues. CDR3 loop: CASSLGWQYEQYF. The CDR3 DNA sequence: TGTGCCAGCAGTTTAGGCTGGCAATACGAGCAGTACTTC.

This clonotype appeared many times. The chain joins TRBV12-3 or TRBV12-4 to TRBJ1-6, with D possibly TRBD1 on 5 matching bases. The CDR3 contains 17 residues. V lost 3 bases to trimming and J lost 2 bases, with 14 bases between them. CDR3 coding DNA: TGTGCCAGCAGTTTCGGGCAGGGTTCCACCTATAATTCACCCCTCCACTTT. Protein product: CASSFGQGSTYNSPLHF.

This clonotype came up many times. In nucleotides, the CDR3 is TGTGCCTGGGAAGGCGGTCCTGAAGCTTTCTTT. It yields the protein CAWEGGPEAFF. The V call is TRBV30, the J call TRBJ1-1; D is unresolved. The V end lost 5 bases, the J end lost 6 bases, and 10 bases lay between the germline ends. This CDR3 has 11 amino acids. Per germline, CDR1 GTSNPN and CDR2 SVGIG (reference sequence).

This chain links TRBV11-2 with TRBJ2-5; D gene uncertain. Germline assignment: CDR1 SGHAT and CDR2 FQNNGV. The CDR3 has 13 residues. Trimming stripped 2 bases from V and 4 bases from J, with 8 bases between. The CDR3 region has the DNA TGTGCCAGCAGCTTATATCGAATAGAGACCCAGTACTTC. Amino acid sequence: CASSLYRIETQYF.

Many counts were recorded for this clonotype. A much more abundant neighbour one base away suggests this may be a read error. The rearrangement links TRBV7-6 to TRBJ1-1, with TRBD1 matching over 7 bases. The CDR3 length is 13 residues. V was clipped by 4 bases and J by 3 bases; unmatched bases: 2. Germline values: CDR1 SGHVS, CDR2 FNYEAQ. The CDR3 bases are TGTGCCAGCAGCTCTCAGGGGGACACTGAAGCTTTCTTT. It codes for CASSSQGDTEAFF.

The rearrangement joins TRBV27 to TRBJ1-6; 7 bases line up with TRBD1. Germline-derived CDR1 and CDR2 are MNHEY and SMNVEV (reference sequence). The CDR3 sequence is 17 residues long. The junction had 8 bases not matched to a gene; V was cut back by 6 bases and J by 0 bases. This CDR3 is CASRARTGSSYNSPLHF. CDR3 bases: TGTGCCAGCAGAGCACGGACAGGAAGCTCCTATAATTCACCCCTCCACTTT.

This clonotype was seen ten or more times. The chain recombines TRBV30 with TRBJ1-2, with TRBD1 identical over 7 bases. V dropped 7 bases and J dropped 8; count of bases not matched to a gene: 16. The CDR3 is made up of 14 amino acids. Germline CDR1 reads GTSNPN; CDR2 reads SVGIG (reference sequence). The CDR3 DNA sequence: TGTGCCTCAGAGCACAACAGGGGTAGAAAAGGCTACACCTTC. Translating it yields CASEHNRGRKGYTF.

The chain couples TRBV5-1 to TRBJ2-4, with 9 bases lining up with TRBD1. Germline V gene sequence: CDR1 SGHRS, CDR2 YFSETQ. Trimming removed 4 bases from V and 0 bases from J; junction bases left unmatched: 8. The CDR3 is made up of 17 amino acids. Written as DNA, the CDR3 is TGCGCCAGCAGCGGTACCGGGACAGGGTTAGCCAAAAACATTCAGTACTTC. It codes for CASSGTGTGLAKNIQYF.

This clonotype was observed a few times. This chain joins TRBV5-1 and TRBJ1-2; D possibly corresponds to TRBD1 (5 bases). The V gene's germline CDR1 is SGHRS and CDR2 YFSETQ. V lost 2 bases and J lost 4, with 12 bases in between. The CDR3 is made up of 14 amino acids. The CDR3 DNA reads as TGCGCCAGCAGCTTAGGAGGGGAGAGCTATGGCTACACCTTC. Its protein product is CASSLGGESYGYTF.

This clonotype was counted ten times or more. The J gene is TRBJ1-1, the V gene TRBV28; D unclear. The CDR3 extends over 16 amino acids. CDR1 MDHEN and CDR2 SYDVKM come from the germline V gene. V lost 4 bases and J 0 bases, leaving 15 bases between the germline ends. The CDR3, as DNA: TGTGCCAGCAGTTCTCTGGGGAAGTGGGTGAACACTGAAGCTTTCTTT. Protein sequence: CASSSLGKWVNTEAFF.

This clonotype was seen at least ten times. The chain employs TRBV7-6 and TRBJ2-2, with TRBD2 matching 10 bases. CDR1 SGHVS and CDR2 FNYEAQ come from the germline V gene. The V gene end was trimmed by 2 bases and the J gene end by 7 bases; junction bases not matched to a gene: 7. The CDR3 totals 16 residues. The CDR3 reads CASSLSASGGVGELFF. In DNA, the CDR3 is TGTGCCAGCAGCTTATCCGCTAGCGGGGGCGTCGGGGAGCTGTTTTTT.

This clonotype turned up a few times. This chain connects TRBV6-2 or TRBV6-3 to TRBJ1-4, with 7 bases lining up with TRBD1. V lost 5 bases and J lost 7; bases outside the gene matches: 7. CDR1 and CDR2 (germline): MNHEY, SVGEGT. This CDR3 is built from 14 residues. The CDR3 sequence is CASSRGQVAEKLFF. CDR3 DNA: TGTGCCAGCAGTCGCGGACAGGTTGCTGAAAAACTGTTTTTT.

This clonotype was observed many times. The CDR3 bases are TGTGCCAGCAGTGCCCGGGACGGGATGAACACTGAAGCTTTCTTT. Translating gives CASSARDGMNTEAFF. The chain joins TRBV6-1 to TRBJ1-1; possibly TRBD1 for D (5 bases). Trimming removed 4 bases from V and 0 bases from J, with 12 bases in between. This CDR3 spans 15 amino acids. Per germline, CDR1 MNHNS and CDR2 SASEGT.

This clonotype was observed a few times. This rearrangement joins TRBV5-6 to TRBJ1-4; unclear D gene. Per the germline V gene, CDR1 is SGHDT and CDR2 is YYEEEE. The length of the CDR3 is 13 residues. Deletions cut 2 bases from V and 8 bases from J, with 10 bases between. This CDR3 reads CASSFPPQEKLFF. The CDR3 nucleotides are TGTGCCAGCAGCTTTCCCCCACAAGAAAAACTGTTTTTT.

This clonotype has only a few counts. This chain uses TRBV29-1 with TRBJ1-1; the match to TRBD1 covers 7 bases. The CDR3 length is 12 residues. Germline V gene lookup returns CDR1 SQVTM and CDR2 ANQGSEA. V lost 1 base, J lost 6 bases, and 2 bases stayed unmatched. The CDR3 here is CSVEVQGAEAFF. As DNA, the CDR3 is TGCAGCGTTGAAGTTCAGGGGGCTGAAGCTTTCTTT.

The rearrangement joins TRBV6-1 to TRBJ2-2, with a weak D call TRBD1 (5 bases). CDR3 size: 15 residues. Germline V gives CDR1 MNHNS, CDR2 SASEGT. The V gene lost 6 bases and the J gene lost 5 bases, with 16 bases spanning the gap. CDR3 sequence: CASSQTTVETGELFF. The CDR3 nucleotides are TGTGCCAGCAGCCAGACGACAGTTGAAACCGGGGAGCTGTTTTTT.

This chain links TRBV27 with TRBJ1-5, with 7 bases matching TRBD1. This CDR3 spans 16 amino acids. Germline V CDR1 and CDR2: MNHEY, SMNVEV (reference sequence). V dropped 4 bases and J dropped 5; count of bases not matched to a gene: 11. The CDR3 region is CASSSRPGQSYQPQHF. CDR3 DNA sequence: TGTGCCAGCAGTTCCCGTCCGGGACAGTCTTATCAGCCCCAGCATTTT.

Details on this clonotype: A read error may be the cause here, since a much bigger clone is one base away. This chain joins TRBV20-1 and TRBJ2-7; TRBD2 aligns across 7 bases. The CDR3 is 15 residues long. CDR1 is DFQATT and CDR2 is SNEGSKA in the germline V gene (reference sequence). The CDR3 loop is CSVRDRGESSYEQYF. DNA for the CDR3: TGCAGTGTTAGAGATCGGGGGGAGAGCTCCTACGAGCAGTACTTC.

The chain couples TRBV5-4 to TRBJ2-1; possible D gene TRBD2, 7 bases. Germline CDR1 and CDR2: SGHNT and YYREEE (reference sequence). This CDR3 is 15 amino acids long. The V end lost 4 bases, the J end lost 8 bases, and 19 bases lay between the germline ends. CDR3 amino acids: CASSPRLGGQDEQFF. CDR3 nucleotide sequence: TGTGCCAGCAGCCCACGCCTCGGGGGGCAAGATGAGCAGTTCTTC.

This clonotype was observed many times. This chain connects TRBV7-2 to TRBJ2-3; 7 nucleotides align to TRBD1. The germline CDR1 and CDR2 sequences are SGHTA and FQGNSA. The V and J ends lost 3 bases and 0 bases, in that order; junction bases with no gene match: 6. This CDR3 spans 16 amino acids. The CDR3 is CASSFPRDRSTDTQYF. For the CDR3, the DNA is TGTGCCAGCAGCTTCCCCCGGGACAGAAGCACAGATACGCAGTATTTT.

The rearrangement links TRBV20-1 to TRBJ1-4; TRBD1 aligns across 7 bases. This CDR3 has 15 residues. The trim removed 4 bases at V and 6 bases at J, leaving 11 bases unmatched. Germline V gives CDR1 DFQATT, CDR2 SNEGSKA (reference sequence). The CDR3 is CSATSGGGPYEKLFF. The CDR3 DNA follows: TGCAGTGCTACGTCAGGGGGGGGGCCTTATGAAAAACTGTTTTTT.

This clonotype occurred a few times. J is TRBJ1-1 and V is TRBV19, with 7 bases fitting TRBD1. CDR1 and CDR2 (germline): LNHDA, SQIVND (reference sequence). J gave up 5 bases and V 5 bases, and 8 bases lay outside the gene matches. The CDR3 is made up of 14 amino acids. The CDR3 loop reads CASSDRVGGTEAFF. DNA for the CDR3: TGTGCCAGTAGTGACAGGGTAGGAGGGACTGAAGCTTTCTTT.

This clonotype was detected only a few times. V gene TRBV30 combines with J gene TRBJ2-3, with D maybe TRBD1 (6 bases). The germline V gene encodes CDR1 GTSNPN and CDR2 SVGIG (reference sequence). V lost 5 bases, J lost 0 bases, and 12 bases lay in between. The CDR3 extends over 14 amino acids. The CDR3 DNA reads TGTGCCTGGGCCAACAGGGTTAGCACAGATACGCAGTATTTT. Its protein product is CAWANRVSTDTQYF.